This record looks at one T cell receptor beta chain sequence and its context. CDR1 is LGHDT, CDR2 YNNKEL, per germline (reference sequence). This CDR3 region has 13 residues. Between the trimmed V and J ends, which lost 1 base and 7 bases, there was a span of 5 bases. These data are taken from a study of blood T cells in healthy people across ages. For the second PCR, which ran for about 7 to 11 cycles, a sample-barcoded 5' primer and a J-beta primer mix were used. MiXCR, run by TCRdb on the 5' RACE reads, gives a single entry per CDR3 protein. Of roughly 1.9 million distinct CDR3 sequences in the sample, approximately 39% were seen once.

This chain links TRBV3-1 with TRBJ1-6; no definite D call. Sequencing used blood. The sequence came from a human donor in good health. The CDR3 reads CASSQGTNSPLHF. CDR3 DNA sequence: TGTGCCAGCAGCCAAGGTACCAATTCACCCCTCCACTTT.